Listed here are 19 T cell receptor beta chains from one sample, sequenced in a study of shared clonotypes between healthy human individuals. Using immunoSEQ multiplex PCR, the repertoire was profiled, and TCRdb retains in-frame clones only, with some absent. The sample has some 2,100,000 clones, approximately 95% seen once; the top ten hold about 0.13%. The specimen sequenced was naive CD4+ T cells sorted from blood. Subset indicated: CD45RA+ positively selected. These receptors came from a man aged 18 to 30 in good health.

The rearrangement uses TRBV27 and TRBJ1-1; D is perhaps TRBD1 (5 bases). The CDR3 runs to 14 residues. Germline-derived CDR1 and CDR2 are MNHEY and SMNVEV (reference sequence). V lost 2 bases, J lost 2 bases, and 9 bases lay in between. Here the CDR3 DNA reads TGTGCCAGCAGTTTAGCCGGGGCCAACACTGAAGCTTTCTTT. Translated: CASSLAGANTEAFF.

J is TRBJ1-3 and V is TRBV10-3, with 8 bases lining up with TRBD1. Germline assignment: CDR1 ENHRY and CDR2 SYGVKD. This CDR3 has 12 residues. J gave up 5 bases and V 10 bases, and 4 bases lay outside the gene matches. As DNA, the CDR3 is TGTGCCACGACAGGGGAGAGAAACACCATATATTTT. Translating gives CATTGERNTIYF.

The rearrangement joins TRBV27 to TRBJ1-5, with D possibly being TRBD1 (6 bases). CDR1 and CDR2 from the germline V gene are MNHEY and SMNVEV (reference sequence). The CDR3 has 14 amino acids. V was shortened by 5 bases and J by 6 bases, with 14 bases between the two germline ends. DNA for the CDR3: TGTGCCAGCAGTGATCACAGGGTCGGTCAGCCCCAGCATTTT. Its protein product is CASSDHRVGQPQHF.

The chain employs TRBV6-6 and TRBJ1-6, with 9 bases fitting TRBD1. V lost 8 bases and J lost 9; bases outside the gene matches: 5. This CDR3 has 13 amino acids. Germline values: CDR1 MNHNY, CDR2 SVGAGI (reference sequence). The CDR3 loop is CASAGTGSSPLHF. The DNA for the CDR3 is TGTGCCAGCGCCGGGACAGGGTCTTCACCCCTCCACTTT.

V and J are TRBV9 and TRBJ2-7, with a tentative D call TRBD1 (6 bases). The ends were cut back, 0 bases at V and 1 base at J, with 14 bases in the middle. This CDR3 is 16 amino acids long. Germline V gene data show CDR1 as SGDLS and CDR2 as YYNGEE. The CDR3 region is CASSVGTSGASYEQYF. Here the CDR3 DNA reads TGTGCCAGCAGCGTAGGGACTTCAGGGGCATCCTACGAGCAGTACTTC.

Written as DNA, the CDR3 is TGTGCCTACACAGTGGGGACTAGCGCCTACGAGCAGTACTTC. This codes for CAYTVGTSAYEQYF. The chain couples TRBV30 to TRBJ2-7, with 10 bases aligning to TRBD2. The CDR3 runs 14 residues. Trimming took 7 bases from V and 2 from J; bases not matched to a gene: 8. CDR1 GTSNPN and CDR2 SVGIG come from the germline V gene (reference sequence).

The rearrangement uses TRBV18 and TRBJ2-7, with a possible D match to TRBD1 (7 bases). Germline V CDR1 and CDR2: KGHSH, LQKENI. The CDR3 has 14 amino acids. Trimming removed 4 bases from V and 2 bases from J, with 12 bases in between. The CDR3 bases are TGTGCCAGCTCACGTTCAGGGGGGACCTACGAGCAGTACTTC. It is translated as CASSRSGGTYEQYF. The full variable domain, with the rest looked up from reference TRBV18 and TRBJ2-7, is NAGVMQNPRHLVRRRGQEARLRCSPMKGHSHVYWYRQLPEEGLKFMVYLQKENIIDESGMPKERFSAEFPKEGPSILRIQQVVRGDSAAYFCASSRSGGTYEQYFGPGTRLTVT.

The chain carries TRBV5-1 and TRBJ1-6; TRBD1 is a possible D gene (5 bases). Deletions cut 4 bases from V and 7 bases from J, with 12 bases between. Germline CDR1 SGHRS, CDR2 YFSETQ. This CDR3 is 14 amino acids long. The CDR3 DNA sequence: TGCGCCAGCAGCCCGGGACGGGCGAATTCACCCCTCCACTTT. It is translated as CASSPGRANSPLHF.

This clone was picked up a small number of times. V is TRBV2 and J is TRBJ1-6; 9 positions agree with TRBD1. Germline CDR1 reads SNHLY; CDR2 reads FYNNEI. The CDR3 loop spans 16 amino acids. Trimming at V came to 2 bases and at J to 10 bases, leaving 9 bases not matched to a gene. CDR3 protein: CASSERLGQGGSPLHF. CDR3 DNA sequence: TGTGCCAGCAGTGAAAGGTTGGGACAGGGTGGGTCACCCCTCCACTTT.

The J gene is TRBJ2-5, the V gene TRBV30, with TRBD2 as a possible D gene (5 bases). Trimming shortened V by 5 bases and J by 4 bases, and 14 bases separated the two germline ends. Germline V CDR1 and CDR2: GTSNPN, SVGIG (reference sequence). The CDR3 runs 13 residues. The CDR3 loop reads CAWLGLPPETQYF. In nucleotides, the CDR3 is TGTGCCTGGCTAGGACTTCCCCCAGAGACCCAGTACTTC.

CDR3 loop: CASSLRGPSDTQYF. In nucleotides, the CDR3 is TGTGCCAGCAGTCTAAGGGGTCCCTCGGATACGCAGTATTTT. The chain links TRBV27 to TRBJ2-3; tentatively, D is TRBD1 (5 bases). The length of the CDR3 is 14 residues. V was cut by 5 bases and J by 6 bases, with 15 bases left in between. Germline V gene sequence: CDR1 MNHEY, CDR2 SMNVEV (reference sequence).

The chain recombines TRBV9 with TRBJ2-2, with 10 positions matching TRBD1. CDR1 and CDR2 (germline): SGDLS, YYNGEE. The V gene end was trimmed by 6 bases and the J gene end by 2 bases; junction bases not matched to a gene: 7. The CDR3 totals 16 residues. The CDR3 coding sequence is TGTGCCAGCACCCCGGGGGACAGGGGTAACACCGGGGAGCTGTTTTTT. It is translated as CASTPGDRGNTGELFF.

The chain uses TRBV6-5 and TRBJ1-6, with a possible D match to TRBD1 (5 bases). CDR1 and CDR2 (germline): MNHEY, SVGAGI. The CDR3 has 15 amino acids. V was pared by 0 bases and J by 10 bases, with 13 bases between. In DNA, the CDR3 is TGTGCCAGCAGTTACTCAGGCGCAGGGATCTCACCCCTCCACTTT. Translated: CASSYSGAGISPLHF.

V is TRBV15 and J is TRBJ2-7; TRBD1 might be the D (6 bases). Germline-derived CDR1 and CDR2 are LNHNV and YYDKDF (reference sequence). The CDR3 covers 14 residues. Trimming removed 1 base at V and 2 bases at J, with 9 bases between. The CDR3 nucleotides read TGTGCCACCAGCAGAGGACAGGCCGCCTACGAGCAGTACTTC. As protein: CATSRGQAAYEQYF. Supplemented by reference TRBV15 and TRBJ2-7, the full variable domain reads DAMVIQNPRYQVTQFGKPVTLSCSQTLNHNVMYWYQQKSSQAPKLLFHYYDKDFNNEADTPDNFQSRRPNTSFCFLDIRSPGLGDTAMYLCATSRGQAAYEQYFGPGTRLTVT.

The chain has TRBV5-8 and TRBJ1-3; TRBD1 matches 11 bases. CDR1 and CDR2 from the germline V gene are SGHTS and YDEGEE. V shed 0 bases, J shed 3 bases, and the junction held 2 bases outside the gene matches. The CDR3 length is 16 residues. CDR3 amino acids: CASSLAGTGGGNTIYF. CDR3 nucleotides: TGTGCCAGCAGCTTGGCCGGGACAGGGGGTGGAAACACCATATATTTT.

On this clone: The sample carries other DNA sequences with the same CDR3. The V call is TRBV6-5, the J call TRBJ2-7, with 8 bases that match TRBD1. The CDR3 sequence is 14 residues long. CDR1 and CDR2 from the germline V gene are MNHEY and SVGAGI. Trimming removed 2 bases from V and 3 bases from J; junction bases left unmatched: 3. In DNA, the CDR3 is TGTGCCAGCAGTTACGGGGGACAGGTCTACGAGCAGTACTTC. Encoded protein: CASSYGGQVYEQYF.

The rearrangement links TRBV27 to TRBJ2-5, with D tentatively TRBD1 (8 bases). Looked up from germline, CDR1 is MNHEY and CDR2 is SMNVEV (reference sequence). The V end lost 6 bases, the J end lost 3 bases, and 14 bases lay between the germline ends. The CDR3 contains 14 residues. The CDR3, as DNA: TGTGCCAGCAGGCAACAGGGGGGGAAAGAGACCCAGTACTTC. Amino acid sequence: CASRQQGGKETQYF.

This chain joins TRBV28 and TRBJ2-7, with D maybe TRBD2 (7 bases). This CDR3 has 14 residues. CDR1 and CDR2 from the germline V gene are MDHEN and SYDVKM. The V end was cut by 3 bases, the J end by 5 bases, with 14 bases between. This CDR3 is CASSFRSGGNEQYF. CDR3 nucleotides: TGTGCCAGCAGTTTTAGGTCGGGGGGCAACGAGCAGTACTTC.

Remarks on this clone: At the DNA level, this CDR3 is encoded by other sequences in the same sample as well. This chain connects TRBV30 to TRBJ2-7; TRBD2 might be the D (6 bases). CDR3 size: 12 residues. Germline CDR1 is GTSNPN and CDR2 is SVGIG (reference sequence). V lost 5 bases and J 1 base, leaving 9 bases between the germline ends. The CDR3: CAWGGSSYEQYF. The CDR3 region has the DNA TGTGCCTGGGGGGGGTCATCCTACGAGCAGTACTTC. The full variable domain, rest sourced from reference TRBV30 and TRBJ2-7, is SQTIHQWPATLVQPVGSPLSLECTVEGTSNPNLYWYRQAAGRGLQLLFYSVGIGQISSEVPQNLSASRPQDRQFILSSKKLLLSDSGFYLCAWGGSSYEQYFGPGTRLTVT.